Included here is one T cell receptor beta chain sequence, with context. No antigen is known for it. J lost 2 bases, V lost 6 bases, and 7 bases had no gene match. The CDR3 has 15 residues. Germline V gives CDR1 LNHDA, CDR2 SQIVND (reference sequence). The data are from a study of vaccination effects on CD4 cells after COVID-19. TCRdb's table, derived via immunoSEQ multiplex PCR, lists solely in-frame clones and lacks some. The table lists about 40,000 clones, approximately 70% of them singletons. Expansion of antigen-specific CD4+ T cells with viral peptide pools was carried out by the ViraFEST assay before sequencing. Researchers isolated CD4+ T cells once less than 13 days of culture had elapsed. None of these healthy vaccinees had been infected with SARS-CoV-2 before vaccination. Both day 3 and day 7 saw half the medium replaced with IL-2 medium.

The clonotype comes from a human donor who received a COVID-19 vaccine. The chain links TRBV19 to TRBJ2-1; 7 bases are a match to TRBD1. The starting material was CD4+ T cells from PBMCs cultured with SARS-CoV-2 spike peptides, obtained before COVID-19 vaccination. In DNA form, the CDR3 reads TGTGCCAGTAGCCTCGGGACAGCTGCCTACAATGAGCAGTTCTTC. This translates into CASSLGTAAYNEQFF.